A selection of T cell receptor beta chains follows, all from one sample in a study of control samples from healthy donors and cancer patients. The table came from immunoSEQ multiplex PCR; TCRdb's copy has only in-frame clones and leaves some out. The sample contains 150,000 to 200,000 clones, approximately 94% of which appear only once. Sequenced: blood. These receptors came from a man aged 25 to 40 in good health. The CDR3 runs from the conserved cysteine through the conserved F or W. A D gene is named only where the DNA matches it firmly. Size tells how often a clone was seen (once, few, many) or the class of an expanded clone, and some rows leave it out.

size,D,J,V,DNA,CDR3
.,TRBD1,TRBJ2-7,TRBV3-1/TRBV3-2,TGTGCCAGCAGCCGGACAGGGATGACCTACGAGCAGTACTTC,CASSRTGMTYEQYF
.,.,TRBJ2-7,TRBV10-3,TGTGCCATCAGTGGGGAACAGGGAAGCGAGCAGTACTTC,CAISGEQGSEQYF
.,TRBD1,TRBJ2-7,TRBV27,TGTGCCAGCAGCAAATACAGGGGCTACGAGCAGTACTTC,CASSKYRGYEQYF
.,.,TRBJ2-3,TRBV6-2/TRBV6-3,TGTGCCTGCAGTTCCAGGGTAGTGATAGATACGCAGTATTTT,CACSSRVVIDTQYF
.,TRBD2,TRBJ2-3,TRBV6-2/TRBV6-3,TGTGCCAGCAGCGGGAGGGGGGTCCCCACAGATACGCAGTATTTT,CASSGRGVPTDTQYF
.,.,TRBJ2-2,TRBV18,TGTGCCAGCTCCCCTCCGAGCGGTACCGGGGAGCTGTTTTTT,CASSPPSGTGELFF
.,.,TRBJ2-5,TRBV20-1,TGCAGTGCTAGTGTCCAAGAGACCCAGTACTTC,CSASVQETQYF
.,.,TRBJ2-7,TRBV12-3/TRBV12-4,TGTGCCAGCAGTCGAGCCTACGAGCAGTACTTC,CASSRAYEQYF
.,TRBD1,TRBJ2-7,TRBV4-1,TGCGCCAGCAGCCAAGGCGGACAGGCGCGCTCCTACGAGCAGTACTTC,CASSQGGQARSYEQYF
.,.,TRBJ2-3,TRBV11-3,TGTGCCAGCAGCTTAGAAGGTGGCACAGATACGCAGTATTTT,CASSLEGGTDTQYF
once,.,TRBJ1-2,TRBV27,TGTGCCAGCAGGAAGCAGGGTGAGGACTATGGCTACACCTTC,CASRKQGEDYGYTF